This TCR beta chain came from a study of blood T cell repertoires in COVID-19. Study-wide context: Samples of COVID-19 (acute and convalescent) were obtained from the United States, Italy and Spain. Sources were T cells, B-cell-depleted T cells, or PBMCs; the material itself was cDNA or gDNA.

Per the study methods: Estimation of nucleated cell counts was performed using reference gene primer amplification. TCRdb's copy holds only in-frame clones and misses some; the assay was immunoSEQ multiplex PCR. The DNA was the basis for D and trimming; V, J and clone size are from that table. In the table there are 150,000 to 200,000 clones, about 81% of which are singletons. This clone occurred once. The germline CDR1 and CDR2 sequences are SNHLY and FYNNEI. This CDR3 is 13 amino acids long. The sample taken for sequencing was peripheral blood. The TCR originated in a man in his 60s with active or convalescent COVID-19. The chain links TRBV2 to TRBJ1-4; no clear D. DNA for the CDR3: TGTGCGCTTAGACCGTACGAGAGGGAAAAACTGTTTTTT. Protein product: CALRPYEREKLFF.